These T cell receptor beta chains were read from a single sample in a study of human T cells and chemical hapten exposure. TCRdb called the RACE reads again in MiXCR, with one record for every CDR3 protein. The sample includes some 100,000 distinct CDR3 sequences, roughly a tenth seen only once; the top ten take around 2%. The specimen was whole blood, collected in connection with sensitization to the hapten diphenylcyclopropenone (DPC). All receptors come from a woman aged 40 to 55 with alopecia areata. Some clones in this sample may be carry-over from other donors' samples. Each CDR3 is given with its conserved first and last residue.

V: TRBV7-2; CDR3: CASSPNGQFTDTQYF
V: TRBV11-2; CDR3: CASSVGTSGTQETQYF
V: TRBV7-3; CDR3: CASSLTSTSGRWSYNEQFF
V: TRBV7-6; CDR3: CASSFRESVYNEQFF
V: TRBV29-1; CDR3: CSVEGRDYEQYF
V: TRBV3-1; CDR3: CASSLPIAGDTQYF
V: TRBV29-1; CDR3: CSVKGGAGVGTDTQYF
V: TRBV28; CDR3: CASSEGVRLGGYTF
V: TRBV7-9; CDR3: CASRRDTGAGVYTF
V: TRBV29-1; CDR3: CSAMTQVETQYF
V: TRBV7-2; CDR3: CASSLGGSRNTEAFF
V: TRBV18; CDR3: CASSPQTSDYEQYF
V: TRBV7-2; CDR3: CASSPQRAGGRETQYF
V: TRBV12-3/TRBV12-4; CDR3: CASSWAGENQPQHF
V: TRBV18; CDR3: CASSPTGVNQPQHF
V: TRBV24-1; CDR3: CATSDPGTDDEALF
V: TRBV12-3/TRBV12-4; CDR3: CASSLRGADSNQPQHF
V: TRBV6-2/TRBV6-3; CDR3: CASSYRPGLGPYNEQFF
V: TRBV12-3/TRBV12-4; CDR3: CASSLETGGSPLHF
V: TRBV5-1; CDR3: CASAFTSQETQYF
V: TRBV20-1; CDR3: CSATGYTEAFF
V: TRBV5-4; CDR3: CASSWGLAGTDTQYF
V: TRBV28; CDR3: CASRAGDEQYF
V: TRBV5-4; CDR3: CASSSDRVGIQYF
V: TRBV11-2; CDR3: CASSLVGGIQYF
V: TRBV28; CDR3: CASSDGTPAEQYF
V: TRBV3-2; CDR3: CASSQVRLEANEQFF
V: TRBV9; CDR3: CASSVEAGGHNEQFF
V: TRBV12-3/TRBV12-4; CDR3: CASIAGQTFQETQYF
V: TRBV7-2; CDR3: CASSSPRSYQETQYF